This TCR beta chain originates from a study of blood T cell repertoires in COVID-19 (dated by TCRdb to about 2020). Study-level background: Samples from collaborators originated in the United States, Italy and Spain and spanned both the acute and convalescent phases of COVID-19. A freely available public database, intended as a resource for researchers studying the immune response to SARS-CoV-2, is where the repertoires were released. Where available, HLA class I and class II types were taken from metadata supplied by the sample provider and were not determined by assay-based typing. Subjects who had been exposed to COVID-19, were actively infected with it, or had recovered from it provided the deeply sampled blood TCRbeta repertoires that made up the dataset. The prospective study material was composed of cDNA or gDNA derived from T cells, B-cell-depleted T cells, or PBMCs. A de-identified subject ID, COVID-19 status, age in years and sex were almost always included in the sample metadata. Samples were obtained from the ongoing ImmuneRACE study (first 160 participants) and from 1,000 to 1,500 subjects provided by 6 global collaborators. Findings and caveats that apply to the study as a whole: The quantity of clinical and demographic metadata differed by source and by participant and was supplied without curation.

Per the germline V gene (reference sequence), DFQATT is the CDR1 and SNEGSKA is the CDR2. The CDR3 contains 16 residues, cysteine and phenylalanine counted. Left in the record is the CDR3 DNA by itself, 48 bases read in frame from the first base. Relative to germline, V is 3 bases shorter and J is 6 bases shorter, with 21 bases between their ends. TCRbeta CDR3 regions were amplified from genomic DNA by means of the immunoSEQ Assay, a bias-controlled multiplex PCR. Per the original workflow: Nucleated cell counts per sample were estimated from amplification of reference gene primers within the assay. Sequence reads were collapsed and filtered to measure the absolute abundance of every unique TCRbeta CDR3 rearrangement. For each sample, productive Simpson clonality was calculated as the square root of Simpson's diversity index over productive rearrangements. TCRdb took over this immuneACCESS table, retaining in-frame rearrangements with V and J assigned. Such tables are incomplete; in checked studies, under half of the missing clones stem from an unresolved V gene, and the remainder is unexplained. That table is the source of V, J and clone size, and D and trimming were worked out from the DNA. The sample contains approximately 100,000 clones, around 92% of them found a single time. The ten top clones hold approximately 5.8% of the sample.

This clone was observed once. The antigen this receptor binds is unknown. The input lacks base qualities; no much larger clone sits a single base away. Whole blood was collected in K2EDTA tubes by collaborating institutions according to the institutions' own protocols. For TCRbeta analysis, collaborator samples were shipped as frozen whole blood, as isolated PBMCs, or as DNA extracted from either sample type. Recombination connected TRBV20-1 to TRBJ2-1, with TRBD1 perhaps the D gene, on 6 matching bases. Input material: peripheral blood. The source is a man aged 50 or older with active COVID-19. The DNA sequence follows: TGCAGTGCTAGTATCCCCGACCGACCCAGGGGCAATGAGCAGTTCTTC. Its protein is CSASIPDRPRGNEQFF.